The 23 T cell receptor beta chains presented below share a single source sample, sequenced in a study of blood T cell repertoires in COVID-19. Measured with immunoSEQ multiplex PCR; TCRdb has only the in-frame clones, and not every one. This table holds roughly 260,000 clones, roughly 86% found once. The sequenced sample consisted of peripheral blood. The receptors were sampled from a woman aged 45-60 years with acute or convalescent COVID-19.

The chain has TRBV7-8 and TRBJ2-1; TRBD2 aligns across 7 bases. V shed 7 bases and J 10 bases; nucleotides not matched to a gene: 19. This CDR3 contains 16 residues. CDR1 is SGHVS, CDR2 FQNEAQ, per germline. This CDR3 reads CASTPWAGAGSPEQFF. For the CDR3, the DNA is TGTGCCAGCACCCCCTGGGCGGGAGCCGGGTCGCCGGAGCAGTTCTTC.

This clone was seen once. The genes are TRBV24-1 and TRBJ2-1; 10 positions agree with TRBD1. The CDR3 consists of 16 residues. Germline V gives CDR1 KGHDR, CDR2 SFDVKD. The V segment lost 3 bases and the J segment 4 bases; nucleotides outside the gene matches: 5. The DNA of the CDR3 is TGTGCCACCAGTGATGGGGGACAGGGGAGTTACAATGAGCAGTTCTTC. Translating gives CATSDGGQGSYNEQFF.

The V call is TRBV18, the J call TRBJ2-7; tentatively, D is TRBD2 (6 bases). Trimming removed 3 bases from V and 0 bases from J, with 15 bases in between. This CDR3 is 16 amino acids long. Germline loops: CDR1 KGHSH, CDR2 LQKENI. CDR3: CASSPRWGGPSYEQYF. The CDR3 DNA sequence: TGTGCCAGCTCACCTCGTTGGGGAGGTCCCTCCTACGAGCAGTACTTC.

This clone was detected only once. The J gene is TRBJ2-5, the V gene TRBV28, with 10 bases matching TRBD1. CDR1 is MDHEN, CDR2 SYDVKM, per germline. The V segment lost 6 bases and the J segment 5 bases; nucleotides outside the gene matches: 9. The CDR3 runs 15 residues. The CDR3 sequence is CASRTMTGGRETQYF. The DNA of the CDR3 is TGTGCCAGCAGAACTATGACAGGGGGCAGGGAGACCCAGTACTTC.

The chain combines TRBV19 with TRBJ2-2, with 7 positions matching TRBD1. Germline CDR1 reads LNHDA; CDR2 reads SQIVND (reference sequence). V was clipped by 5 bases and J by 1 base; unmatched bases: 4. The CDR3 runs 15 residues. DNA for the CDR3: TGTGCCAGTAGTGGCTACAGGGGGAACACCGGGGAGCTGTTTTTT. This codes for CASSGYRGNTGELFF.

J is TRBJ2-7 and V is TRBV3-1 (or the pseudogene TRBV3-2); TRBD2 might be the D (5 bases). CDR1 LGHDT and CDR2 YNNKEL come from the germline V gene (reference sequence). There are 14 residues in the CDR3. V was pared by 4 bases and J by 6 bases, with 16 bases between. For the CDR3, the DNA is TGTGCCAGCAGCCCTGGTACTGTAGCGCCCGAGCAGTACTTC. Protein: CASSPGTVAPEQYF.

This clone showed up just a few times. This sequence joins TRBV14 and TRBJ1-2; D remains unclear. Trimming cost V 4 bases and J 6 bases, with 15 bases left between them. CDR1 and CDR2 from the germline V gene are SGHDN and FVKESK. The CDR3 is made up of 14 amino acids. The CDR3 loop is CASSRNRQVDGYTF. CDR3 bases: TGTGCCAGCAGCCGAAACCGTCAGGTTGATGGCTACACCTTC. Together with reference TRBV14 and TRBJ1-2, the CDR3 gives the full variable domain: EAGVTQFPSHSVIEKGQTVTLRCDPISGHDNLYWYRRVMGKEIKFLLHFVKESKQDESGMPNNRFLAERTGGTYSTLKVQPAELEDSGVYFCASSRNRQVDGYTFGSGTRLTVV.

CDR3 in DNA: TGTGCCAGTATCCAGGGGGGCAATCAGCCCCAGCATTTT. It is translated as CASIQGGNQPQHF. This sequence joins TRBV19 and TRBJ1-5; TRBD1 matches at 7 bases. Germline V lookup: CDR1 LNHDA, CDR2 SQIVND (reference sequence). J was trimmed by 2 bases and V by 7 bases; bases with no gene match: 2. The CDR3 consists of 13 residues.

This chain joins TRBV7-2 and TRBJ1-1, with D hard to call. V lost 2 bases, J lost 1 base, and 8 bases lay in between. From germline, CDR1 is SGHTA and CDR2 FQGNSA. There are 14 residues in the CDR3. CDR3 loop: CASSLRPGNTEAFF. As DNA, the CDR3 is TGTGCCAGCAGCTTACGGCCGGGGAACACTGAAGCTTTCTTT.

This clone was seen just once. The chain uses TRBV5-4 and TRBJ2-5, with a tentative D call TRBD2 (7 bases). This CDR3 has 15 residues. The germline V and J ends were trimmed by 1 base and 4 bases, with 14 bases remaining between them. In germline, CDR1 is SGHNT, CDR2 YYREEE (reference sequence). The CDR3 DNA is TGTGCCAGCAGCTTGTCGGGGGGCTATGGAGAGACCCAGTACTTC. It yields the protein CASSLSGGYGETQYF.

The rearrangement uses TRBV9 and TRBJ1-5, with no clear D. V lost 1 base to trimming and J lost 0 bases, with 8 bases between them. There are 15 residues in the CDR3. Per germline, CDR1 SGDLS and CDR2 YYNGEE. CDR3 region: CASSVLGDSNQPQHF. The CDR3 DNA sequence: TGTGCCAGCAGCGTACTAGGAGATAGCAATCAGCCCCAGCATTTT.

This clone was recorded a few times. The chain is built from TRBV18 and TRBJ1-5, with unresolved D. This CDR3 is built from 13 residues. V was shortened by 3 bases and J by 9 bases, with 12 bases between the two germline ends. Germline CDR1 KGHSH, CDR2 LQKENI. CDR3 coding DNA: TGTGCCAGCTCACCGGTCGCGGCACCGCCCCAGCATTTT. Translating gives CASSPVAAPPQHF.

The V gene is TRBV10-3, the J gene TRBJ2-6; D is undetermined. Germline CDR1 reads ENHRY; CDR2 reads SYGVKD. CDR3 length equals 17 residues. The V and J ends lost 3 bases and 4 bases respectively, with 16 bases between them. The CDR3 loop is CAISDPRMALGANVLTF. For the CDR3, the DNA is TGTGCCATCAGTGATCCCCGTATGGCCCTCGGGGCCAACGTCCTGACTTTC.

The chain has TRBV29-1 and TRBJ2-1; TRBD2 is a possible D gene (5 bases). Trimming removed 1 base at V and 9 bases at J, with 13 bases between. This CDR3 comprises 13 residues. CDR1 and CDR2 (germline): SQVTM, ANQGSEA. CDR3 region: CSVEATSNGEQFF. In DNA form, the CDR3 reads TGCAGCGTTGAAGCCACTAGTAACGGTGAGCAGTTCTTC.

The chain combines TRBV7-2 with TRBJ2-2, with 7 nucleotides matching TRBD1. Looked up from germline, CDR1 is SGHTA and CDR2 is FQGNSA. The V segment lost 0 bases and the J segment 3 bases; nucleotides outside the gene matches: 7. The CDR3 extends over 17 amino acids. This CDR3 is CASSLARGLGYTGELFF. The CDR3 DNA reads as TGTGCCAGCAGCTTAGCGAGGGGGCTAGGGTACACCGGGGAGCTGTTTTTT.

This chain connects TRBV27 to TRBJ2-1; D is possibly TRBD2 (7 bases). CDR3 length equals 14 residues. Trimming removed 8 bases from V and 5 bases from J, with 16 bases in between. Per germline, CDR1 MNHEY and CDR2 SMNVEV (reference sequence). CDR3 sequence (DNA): TGTGCCAGCTGGGCGGGGGCGGGAAACAATGAGCAGTTCTTC. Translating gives CASWAGAGNNEQFF.

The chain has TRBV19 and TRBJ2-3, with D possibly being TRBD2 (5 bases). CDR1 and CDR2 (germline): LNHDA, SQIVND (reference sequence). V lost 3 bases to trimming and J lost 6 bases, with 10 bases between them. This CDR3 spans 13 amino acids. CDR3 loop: CASSISGYDTQYF. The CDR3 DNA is TGTGCCAGTAGTATCTCGGGGTACGATACGCAGTATTTT. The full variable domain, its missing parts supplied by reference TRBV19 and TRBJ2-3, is DGGITQSPKYLFRKEGQNVTLSCEQNLNHDAMYWYRQDPGQGLRLIYYSQIVNDFQKGDIAEGYSVSREKKESFPLTVTSAQKNPTAFYLCASSISGYDTQYFGPGTRLTVL.

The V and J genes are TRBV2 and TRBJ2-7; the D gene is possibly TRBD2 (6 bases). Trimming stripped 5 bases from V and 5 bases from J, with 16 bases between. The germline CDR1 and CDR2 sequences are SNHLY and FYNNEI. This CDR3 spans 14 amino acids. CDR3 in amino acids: CASSSDRGLNEQYF. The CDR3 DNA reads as TGTGCCAGCAGTTCAGATCGGGGACTGAACGAGCAGTACTTC. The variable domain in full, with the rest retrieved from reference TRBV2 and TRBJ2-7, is EPEVTQTPSHQVTQMGQEVILRCVPISNHLYFYWYRQILGQKVEFLVSFYNNEISEKSEIFDDQFSVERPDGSNFTLKIRSTKLEDSAMYFCASSSDRGLNEQYFGPGTRLTVT.

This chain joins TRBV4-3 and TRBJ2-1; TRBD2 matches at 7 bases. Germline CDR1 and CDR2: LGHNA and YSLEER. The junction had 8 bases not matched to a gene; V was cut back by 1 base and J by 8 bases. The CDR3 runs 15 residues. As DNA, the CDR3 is TGCGCCAGCAGCCAAGCCGTGAGCGGGGAGCATGAGCAGTTCTTC. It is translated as CASSQAVSGEHEQFF.

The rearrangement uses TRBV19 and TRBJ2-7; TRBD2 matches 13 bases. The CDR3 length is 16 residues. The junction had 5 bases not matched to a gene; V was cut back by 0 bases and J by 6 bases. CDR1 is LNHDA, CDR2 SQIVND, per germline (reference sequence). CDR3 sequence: CASSIDQGTSGTEQYF. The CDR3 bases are TGTGCCAGTAGTATAGATCAAGGGACTAGCGGGACCGAGCAGTACTTC.

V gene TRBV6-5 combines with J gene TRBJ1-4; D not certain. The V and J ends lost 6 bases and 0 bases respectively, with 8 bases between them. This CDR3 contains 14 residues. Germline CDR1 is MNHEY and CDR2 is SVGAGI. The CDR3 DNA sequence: TGTGCCAGCAGCGAGATAGCAACTAATGAAAAACTGTTTTTT. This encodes CASSEIATNEKLFF.

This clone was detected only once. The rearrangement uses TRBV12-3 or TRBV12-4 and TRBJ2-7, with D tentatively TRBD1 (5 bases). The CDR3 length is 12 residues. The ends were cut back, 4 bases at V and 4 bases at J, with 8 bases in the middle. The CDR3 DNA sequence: TGTGCCAGCAGTTGGGGCCCGTACGAGCAGTACTTC. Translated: CASSWGPYEQYF.

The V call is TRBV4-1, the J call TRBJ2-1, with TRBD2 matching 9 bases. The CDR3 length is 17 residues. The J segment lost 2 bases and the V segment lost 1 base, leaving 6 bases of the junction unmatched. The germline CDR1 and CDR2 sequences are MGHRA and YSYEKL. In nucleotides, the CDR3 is TGCGCCAGCAGCCAAGTTCGGACTAGCGTCACCTACAATGAGCAGTTCTTC. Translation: CASSQVRTSVTYNEQFF.